This T cell receptor (beta chain) was retrieved from a study of T cells in Graves' hyperthyroidism and ophthalmopathy (dated by TCRdb to the late 2010s). In terms of the full investigation: Peripheral blood was sampled at the time of initial diagnosis, prior to any treatment. The study also compared thyroid tissue and blood T-cell repertoires from roughly 6 Graves' hyperthyroidism patients. TCR Vbeta CDR3 sequencing of fewer than 150 peripheral blood samples (43 ophthalmopathy, 75 hyperthyroidism and roughly 17 progressor patients) is reported in the paper. Prospective prediction of ophthalmopathy was tested in an independent validation cohort of some 19 hyperthyroidism patients and 17 patients who later progressed to ophthalmopathy. After blood sampling, hyperthyroidism patients were treated with methimazole at a starting dose of 30 mg daily, and ophthalmopathy patients were treated with high-dose intravenous methylprednisolone. For training and testing, the 110 or so patients in the discovery cohort were randomly divided in a 7:3 ratio. To identify distinguishing TCR V-J signatures, a discovery cohort of some 100 patients was used, comprising fewer than 45 with Graves' ophthalmopathy and around 60 with stable Graves' hyperthyroidism. On the study overall, not on this receptor specifically: Sample size was not statistically predetermined, and blinding of investigators to group allocation was not performed. Most expanded thyroid clonotypes (frequency above 0.001) were also detected in blood, suggesting blood repertoires may reflect thyroid immune responses. A 13 V-J signature model separated ophthalmopathy from stable hyperthyroidism, with approximately 87% sensitivity and roughly 81% specificity in cross-validation and 80%/75% in testing. In validation, the model predicted progression to ophthalmopathy with about 71% sensitivity and less than 80% specificity, a median of approximately 6.5 months before onset.

Amplification of TCR beta CDR3 regions was carried out from RNA transcripts. A first-round RT-PCR of the TCR CDR3 used the HTBI primer set with the Qiagen OneStep RT-PCR kit. A second multiplex PCR round built the libraries, followed by size selection and purification. Libraries were sequenced paired-end with 100 bp reads on an Illumina HiSeq2000. In the paper's pipeline: SOAPnuke was used to process the raw data, removing reads that contained adapters or uncalled bases, had a mean Phred below 15, or lacked an exact match to the constant primer or identifier. COPE v1.2.5 was used to merge high-quality paired reads, and clonotypes were defined as unique nucleotide sequences. MiTCR v1.1 was used to align the clonotypes against IMGT TRBV, TRBD and TRBJ reference segments. The analysis was restricted to V-J combinations with a frequency above 0.0001, which together covered over 99% of the repertoires. A TCS score was defined as the ratio between F50 (clonal expansion) and ExV (chaos), using BLOSUM62-based TCRdist between CDR3 peptides within each V-J. Welch's t-statistics and random forest reduced fewer than 600 V-J features to some 14, which were used in a naive Bayes classifier (R e1071). In-frame beta chains were kept once TCRdb had trimmed the public reads at Q25 with fastp and called clones with MiXCR. One record per CDR3 amino acid sequence lists the most common genes and DNA. The V and J calls come from TCRdb's annotation, not from the publication. The sample table records around 490,000 distinct CDR3 sequences; approximately 20% of these occur just once. 47% of the sample is in the top ten clones.

Ophthalmopathy patients had moderately to severely active disease, Clinical Activity Score of at least 3, NOSPECS grade of at least 4, and duration under 3 months. Any patient with an uncontrolled infection, another autoimmune disease, pregnancy or lactation was excluded. Diagnoses were established on the basis of clinical symptoms, serum thyroxine and TRAb, thyroid ultrasound, and orbital computed tomography. PBMCs were separated from approximately 10 ml of fresh peripheral blood using Ficoll-Paque density gradient centrifugation. Total RNA was extracted using Trizol reagent, and RNA quality was assessed on an Agilent 2100 Bioanalyzer. With regard to this clonotype: Its cognate antigen has yet to be identified. Per-nucleotide qualities are absent, and no much larger clonotype sits a single base away.

Source material: blood. The receptor was isolated from a man in his forties with Graves' ophthalmopathy.

The CDR3 is CASRSTGLSYEQYF. The base sequence is TGTGCCAGCAGATCGACAGGCCTCTCCTACGAGCAGTACTTC. The rearranged segments are TRBV25-1 and TRBJ2-7; perhaps TRBD1 is the D gene, with 6 bases matching. V drops 6 bases and J drops 0 bases, leaving 12 bases in between. The cysteine opens and the phenylalanine closes a CDR3 of 14 amino acids. CDR3 DNA is the only sequence kept; it has 42 bases, read in frame from the first base. CDR1 and CDR2, per the germline V gene, are MGHDK and SYGVNS.